The 11 T cell receptor beta chains reported below all come from one sample, sequenced in a study of blood T cell repertoires in COVID-19. The data were produced by immunoSEQ multiplex PCR, yet TCRdb's version contains in-frame clones alone and is incomplete. The table lists some 700,000 clones, approximately 90% of them singletons. Sequences were obtained from peripheral blood. The receptors here all came from a woman between 18 and 30 years old with acute or convalescent COVID-19.

The chain is built from TRBV19 and TRBJ1-1, with D maybe TRBD1 (6 bases). Germline V gene sequence: CDR1 LNHDA, CDR2 SQIVND (reference sequence). The CDR3 contains 16 residues. V was clipped by 7 bases and J by 6 bases, with 24 bases between them. This chain's CDR3 is CASTQKARGGYPEAFF. CDR3 in DNA: TGTGCCAGTACCCAAAAGGCCAGGGGCGGATATCCTGAAGCTTTCTTT.

This chain uses TRBV11-2 with TRBJ2-1, with 7 bases lining up with TRBD2. CDR1 and CDR2 (germline): SGHAT, FQNNGV. CDR3 length: 16 amino acids. Trimming took 1 base from V and 6 from J; bases not matched to a gene: 9. CDR3 residues: CASSLGFGGGPNEQFF. CDR3 coding DNA: TGTGCCAGCAGCTTAGGGTTTGGGGGAGGGCCCAATGAGCAGTTCTTC.

The chain recombines TRBV4-1 with TRBJ2-4, with D perhaps matching TRBD2 (5 bases). The CDR3 is 14 amino acids. The germline V and J ends were trimmed by 2 bases and 9 bases, with 14 bases remaining between them. The germline CDR1 and CDR2 sequences are MGHRA and YSYEKL. The CDR3 coding sequence is TGCGCCAGCAGCCAACACGGCGAGGGTGGCATTCAGTACTTC. Its translation is CASSQHGEGGIQYF.

The chain is built from TRBV12-5 and TRBJ1-6; possible D gene TRBD1, 5 bases. V was trimmed by 2 bases and J by 5 bases, leaving 7 bases between them. This CDR3 has 14 residues. Germline CDR1 and CDR2: LGHNT and FRNRAP. This CDR3 reads CASGLYRNNSPLHF. The DNA of the CDR3 is TGTGCTAGTGGTTTGTACAGGAATAATTCACCCCTCCACTTT.

The count of this clone is one. The rearrangement joins TRBV7-3 to TRBJ1-2; TRBD1 agrees at 7 bases. The germline CDR1 and CDR2 sequences are SGHTA and FQGTGA. The length of the CDR3 is 17 residues. V lost 0 bases, J lost 8 bases, and 15 bases stayed unmatched. CDR3 bases: TGTGCCAGCAGCTTAACGCGGGACAGAGGGTTGGTGGAGGGCTACACCTTC. Translation gives CASSLTRDRGLVEGYTF.

This clone was seen just once. This rearrangement joins TRBV6-2 or TRBV6-3 to TRBJ2-1; 8 bases agree with TRBD1. The CDR3 is 14 amino acids. Germline V CDR1 and CDR2: MNHEY, SVGEGT. V shed 6 bases, J shed 4 bases, and the junction held 5 bases outside the gene matches. The CDR3 DNA sequence: TGTGCCAGCAGCCCCGGGACAGGATACAATGAGCAGTTCTTC. Protein sequence: CASSPGTGYNEQFF.

V usage is TRBV2 and J usage is TRBJ2-7; tentative D call: TRBD2 (6 bases). With 1 base removed from V and 2 bases from J, the gap between germline ends came to 9 bases. The CDR3 is 14 residues long. Per germline, CDR1 SNHLY and CDR2 FYNNEI. The CDR3 DNA reads TGTGCCAGCAGTGAAGGGGAGGACCCCTACGAGCAGTACTTC. Translation: CASSEGEDPYEQYF.

CDR3 in DNA: TGCAGCGTCGCCACGACAGGGGAAGGCTATGGCTACACCTTC. It specifies CSVATTGEGYGYTF. The rearrangement links TRBV29-1 to TRBJ1-2; 8 nucleotides match TRBD1. Per germline, CDR1 SQVTM and CDR2 ANQGSEA. V dropped 6 bases and J dropped 4; count of bases not matched to a gene: 10. This CDR3 comprises 14 residues. Looking up the rest from reference TRBV29-1 and TRBJ1-2 gives the full variable domain: SAVISQKPSRDICQRGTSLTIQCQVDSQVTMMFWYRQQPGQSLTLIATANQGSEATYESGFVIDKFPISRPNLTFSTLTVSNMSPEDSSIYLCSVATTGEGYGYTFGSGTRLTVV.

The chain links TRBV6-6 to TRBJ1-2; D remains unclear. V was trimmed by 4 bases and J by 1 base, leaving 10 bases between them. Germline loops: CDR1 MNHNY, CDR2 SVGAGI (reference sequence). The CDR3 has 14 amino acids. CDR3 loop: CASSSMELNYGYTF. In nucleotides, the CDR3 is TGTGCCAGCAGTTCAATGGAGCTTAACTATGGCTACACCTTC.

This sequence joins TRBV27 and TRBJ1-1; D uncertain. Between the trimmed V and J ends, which lost 11 bases and 10 bases, there was a span of 14 bases. CDR1 and CDR2 (germline): MNHEY, SMNVEV (reference sequence). This CDR3 has 10 amino acids. The CDR3 protein is CAAGFRRAFF. The CDR3 DNA sequence: TGTGCCGCAGGATTCAGACGAGCTTTCTTT.

V usage is TRBV30 and J usage is TRBJ1-6; D is perhaps TRBD1 (5 bases). Germline V CDR1 and CDR2: GTSNPN, SVGIG (reference sequence). The CDR3 runs to 14 residues. Trimming pared 6 bases from V and 0 bases from J, leaving 9 bases between. CDR3 sequence (DNA): TGTGCCTGTTCGGGGGACTCCTATAATTCACCCCTCCACTTT. This translates into CACSGDSYNSPLHF. Full variable domain (outside the CDR3, taken from reference TRBV30 and TRBJ1-6): SQTIHQWPATLVQPVGSPLSLECTVEGTSNPNLYWYRQAAGRGLQLLFYSVGIGQISSEVPQNLSASRPQDRQFILSSKKLLLSDSGFYLCACSGDSYNSPLHFGNGTRLTVT.